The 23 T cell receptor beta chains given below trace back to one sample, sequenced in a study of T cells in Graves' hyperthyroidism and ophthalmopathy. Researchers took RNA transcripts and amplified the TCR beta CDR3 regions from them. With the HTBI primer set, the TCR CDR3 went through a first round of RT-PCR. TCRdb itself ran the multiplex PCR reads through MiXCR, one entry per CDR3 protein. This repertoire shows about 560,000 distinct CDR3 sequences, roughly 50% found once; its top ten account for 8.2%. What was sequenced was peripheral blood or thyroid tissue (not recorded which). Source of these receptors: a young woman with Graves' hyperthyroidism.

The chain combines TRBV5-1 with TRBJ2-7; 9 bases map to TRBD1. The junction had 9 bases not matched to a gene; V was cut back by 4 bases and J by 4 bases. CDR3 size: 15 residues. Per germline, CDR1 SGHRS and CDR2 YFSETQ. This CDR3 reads CASSTRTGAGYEQYF. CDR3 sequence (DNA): TGCGCCAGCAGCACAAGGACAGGGGCAGGATACGAGCAGTACTTC.

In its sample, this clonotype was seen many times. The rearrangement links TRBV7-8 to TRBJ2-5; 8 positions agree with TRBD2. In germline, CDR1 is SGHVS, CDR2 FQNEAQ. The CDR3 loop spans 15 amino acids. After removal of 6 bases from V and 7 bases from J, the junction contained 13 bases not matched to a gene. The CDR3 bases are TGTGCCAGCAGGAAGAGGACTAGCTCGGAGGGGACCCAGTACTTC. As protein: CASRKRTSSEGTQYF.

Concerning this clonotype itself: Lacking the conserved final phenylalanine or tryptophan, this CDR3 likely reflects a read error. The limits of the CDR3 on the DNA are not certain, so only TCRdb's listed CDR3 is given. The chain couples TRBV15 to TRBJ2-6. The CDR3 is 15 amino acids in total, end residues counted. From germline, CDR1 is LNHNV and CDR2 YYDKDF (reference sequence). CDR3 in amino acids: CATSGHGRSGANVLT.

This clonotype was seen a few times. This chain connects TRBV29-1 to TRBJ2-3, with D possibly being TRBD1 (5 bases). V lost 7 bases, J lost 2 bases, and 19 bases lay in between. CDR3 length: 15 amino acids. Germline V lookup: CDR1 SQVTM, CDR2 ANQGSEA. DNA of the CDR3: TGCAGCGCCCCTGTGGCAGGGCGTACCACAGATACGCAGTATTTT. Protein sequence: CSAPVAGRTTDTQYF.

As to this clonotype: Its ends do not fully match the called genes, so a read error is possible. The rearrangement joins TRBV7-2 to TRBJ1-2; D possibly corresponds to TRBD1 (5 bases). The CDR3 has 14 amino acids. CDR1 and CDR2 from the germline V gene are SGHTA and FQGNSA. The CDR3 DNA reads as TGCGCCAGCAGCCAAGTCGGGGGGAGCTATGGCTACACCTTC. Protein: CASSQVGGSYGYTF.

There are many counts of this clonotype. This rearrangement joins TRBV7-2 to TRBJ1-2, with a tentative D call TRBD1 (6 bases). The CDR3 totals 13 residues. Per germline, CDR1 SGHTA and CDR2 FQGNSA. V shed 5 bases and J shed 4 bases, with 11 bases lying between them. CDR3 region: CASSHDRIYGYTF. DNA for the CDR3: TGTGCCAGCAGCCATGACAGGATCTATGGCTACACCTTC.

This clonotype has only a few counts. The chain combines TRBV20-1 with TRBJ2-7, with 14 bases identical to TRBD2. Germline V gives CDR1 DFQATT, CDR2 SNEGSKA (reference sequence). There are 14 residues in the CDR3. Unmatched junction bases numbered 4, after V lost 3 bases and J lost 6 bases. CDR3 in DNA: TGCAGTGCTAGTGGACTAGCGGGAGGATTCGAGCAGTACTTC. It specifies CSASGLAGGFEQYF.

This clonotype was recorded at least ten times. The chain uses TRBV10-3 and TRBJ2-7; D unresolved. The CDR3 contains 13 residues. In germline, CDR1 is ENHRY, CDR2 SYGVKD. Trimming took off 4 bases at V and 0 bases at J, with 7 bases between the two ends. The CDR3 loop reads CAISATFSYEQYF. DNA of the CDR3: TGTGCCATCAGTGCCACATTCTCCTACGAGCAGTACTTC.

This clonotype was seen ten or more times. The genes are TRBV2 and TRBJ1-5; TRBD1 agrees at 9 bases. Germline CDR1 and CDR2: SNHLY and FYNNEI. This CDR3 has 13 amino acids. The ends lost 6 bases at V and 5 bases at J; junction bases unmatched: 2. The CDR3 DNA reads TGTGCCAGCAGCGGGGACAGGGATCAGCCCCAGCATTTT. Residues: CASSGDRDQPQHF.

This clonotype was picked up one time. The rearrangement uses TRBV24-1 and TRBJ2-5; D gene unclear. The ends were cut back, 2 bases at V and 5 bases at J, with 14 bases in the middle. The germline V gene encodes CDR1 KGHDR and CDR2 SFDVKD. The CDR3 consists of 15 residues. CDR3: CATSDSLPGRETQYF. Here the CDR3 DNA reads TGTGCCACCAGTGATTCCTTACCCGGGCGGGAGACCCAGTACTTC.

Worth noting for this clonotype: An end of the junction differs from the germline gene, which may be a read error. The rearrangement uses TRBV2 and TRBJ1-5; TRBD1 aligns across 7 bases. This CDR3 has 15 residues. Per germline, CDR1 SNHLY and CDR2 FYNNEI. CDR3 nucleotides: TGTGCCGGCAGTGAATCGGGGACAGTCAATCAGCCCCAGCATTTT. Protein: CAGSESGTVNQPQHF. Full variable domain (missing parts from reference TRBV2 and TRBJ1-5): EPEVTQTPSHQVTQMGQEVILRCVPISNHLYFYWYRQILGQKVEFLVSFYNNEISEKSEIFDDQFSVERPDGSNFTLKIRSTKLEDSAMYFCAGSESGTVNQPQHFGDGTRLSIL.

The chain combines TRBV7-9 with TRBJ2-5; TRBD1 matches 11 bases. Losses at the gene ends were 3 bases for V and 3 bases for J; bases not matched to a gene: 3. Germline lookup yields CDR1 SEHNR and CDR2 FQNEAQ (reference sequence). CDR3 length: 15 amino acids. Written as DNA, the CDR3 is TGTGCCAGCAGCTTGGGGGGACAGGGGGAAGAGACCCAGTACTTC. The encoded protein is CASSLGGQGEETQYF.

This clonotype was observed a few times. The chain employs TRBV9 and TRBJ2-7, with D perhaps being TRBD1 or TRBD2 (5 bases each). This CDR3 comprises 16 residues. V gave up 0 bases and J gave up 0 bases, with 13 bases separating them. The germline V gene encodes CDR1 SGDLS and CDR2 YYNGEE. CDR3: CASSVAAGTYSYEQYF. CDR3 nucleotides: TGTGCCAGCAGCGTAGCGGCAGGGACCTACTCCTACGAGCAGTACTTC.

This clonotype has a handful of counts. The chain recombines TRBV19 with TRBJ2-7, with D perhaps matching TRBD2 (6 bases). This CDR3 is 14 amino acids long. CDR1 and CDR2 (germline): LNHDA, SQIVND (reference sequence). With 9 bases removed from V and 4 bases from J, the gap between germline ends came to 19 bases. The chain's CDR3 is CASRPAEGLYEQYF. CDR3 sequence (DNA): TGTGCCAGCCGCCCCGCCGAGGGACTGTACGAGCAGTACTTC.

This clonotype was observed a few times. Here the CDR3 DNA reads TGTGCCAGCAAGGGGAATTCACCCCTCCACTTT. It codes for CASKGNSPLHF. The rearrangement joins TRBV10-3 to TRBJ1-6, with D possibly being TRBD1 (5 bases). V shed 10 bases and J shed 7 bases, with 8 bases lying between them. Per germline, CDR1 ENHRY and CDR2 SYGVKD. The CDR3 spans 11 residues.

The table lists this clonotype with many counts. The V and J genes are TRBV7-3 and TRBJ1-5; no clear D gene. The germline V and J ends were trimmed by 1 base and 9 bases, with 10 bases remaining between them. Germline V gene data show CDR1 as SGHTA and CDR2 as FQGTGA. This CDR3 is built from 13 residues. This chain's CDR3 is CASSLMDGRPQHF. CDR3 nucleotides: TGTGCCAGCAGCTTAATGGACGGGCGGCCCCAGCATTTT.

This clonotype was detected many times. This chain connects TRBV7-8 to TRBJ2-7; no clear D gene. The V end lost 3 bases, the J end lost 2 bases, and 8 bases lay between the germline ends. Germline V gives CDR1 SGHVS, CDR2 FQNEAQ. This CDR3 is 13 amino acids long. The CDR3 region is CASSLGRPYEQYF. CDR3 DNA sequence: TGTGCCAGCAGCTTGGGTCGGCCCTACGAGCAGTACTTC.

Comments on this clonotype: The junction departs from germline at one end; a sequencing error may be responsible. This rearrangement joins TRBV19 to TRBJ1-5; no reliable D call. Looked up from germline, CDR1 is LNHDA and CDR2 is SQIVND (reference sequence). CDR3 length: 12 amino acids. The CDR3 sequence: CAGRFSNQPQHF. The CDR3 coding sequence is TGTGCCGGTAGGTTTAGCAATCAGCCCCAGCATTTT.

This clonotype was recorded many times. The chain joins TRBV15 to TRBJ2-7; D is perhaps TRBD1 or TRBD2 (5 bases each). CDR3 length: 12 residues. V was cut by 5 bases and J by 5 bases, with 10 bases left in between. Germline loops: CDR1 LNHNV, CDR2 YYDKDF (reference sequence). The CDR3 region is CATSGGGDEQYF. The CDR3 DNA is TGTGCCACCAGCGGGGGTGGGGACGAGCAGTACTTC.

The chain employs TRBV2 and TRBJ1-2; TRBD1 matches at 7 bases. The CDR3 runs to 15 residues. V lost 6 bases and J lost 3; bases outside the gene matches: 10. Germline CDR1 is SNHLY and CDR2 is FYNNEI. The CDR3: CASSLTGVWDYGYTF. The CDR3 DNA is TGTGCCAGCAGCCTAACAGGGGTTTGGGACTATGGCTACACCTTC.

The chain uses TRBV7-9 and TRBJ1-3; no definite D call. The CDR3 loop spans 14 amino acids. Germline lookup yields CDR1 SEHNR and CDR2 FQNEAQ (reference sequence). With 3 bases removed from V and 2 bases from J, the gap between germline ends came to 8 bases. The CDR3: CASSLPGTGNTIYF. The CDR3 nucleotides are TGTGCCAGCAGCTTGCCGGGGACTGGAAACACCATATATTTT.

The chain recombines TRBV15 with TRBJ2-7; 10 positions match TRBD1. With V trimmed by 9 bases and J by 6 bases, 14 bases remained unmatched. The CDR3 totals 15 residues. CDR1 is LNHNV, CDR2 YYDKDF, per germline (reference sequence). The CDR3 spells CATEGLGQGGPEQYF. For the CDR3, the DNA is TGTGCCACTGAAGGCTTAGGACAGGGGGGTCCCGAGCAGTACTTC.

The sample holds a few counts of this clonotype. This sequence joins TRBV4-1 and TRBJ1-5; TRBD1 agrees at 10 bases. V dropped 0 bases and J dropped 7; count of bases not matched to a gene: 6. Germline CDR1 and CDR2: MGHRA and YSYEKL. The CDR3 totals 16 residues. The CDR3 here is CASSQEGTGAWQPQHF. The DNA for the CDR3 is TGCGCCAGCAGCCAAGAAGGGACAGGGGCATGGCAGCCCCAGCATTTT.